This T cell receptor beta chain is from a study of blood T cell repertoires in COVID-19. Study-level background: Acute and convalescent COVID-19 samples came from the United States, Italy and Spain. The cDNA or gDNA used as material had been derived from T cells, B-cell-depleted T cells, or PBMCs.

The germline V gene encodes CDR1 LNHDA and CDR2 SQIVND (reference sequence). The CDR3 is 15 amino acids. J gave up 0 bases and V 6 bases, and 3 bases lay outside the gene matches. In the original analysis: The authors estimated nucleated cell counts from reference gene primer amplification. The method was immunoSEQ multiplex PCR; TCRdb's version includes in-frame clones alone and lacks a portion of them. Clone size and V and J calls were adopted from that table, with D and trimming inferred from the DNA. This table holds around 98,000 clones, around 72% found once. The sample taken for sequencing was peripheral blood. The receptor was isolated from an older man with acute or convalescent COVID-19. The gene calls are TRBV19 and TRBJ1-3; 9 nucleotides match TRBD1. The CDR3 DNA is TGTGCCAGTAGGGACAGGGGACGCTCTGGAAACACCATATATTTT. It translates to CASRDRGRSGNTIYF.